Below, one T cell receptor (beta chain) is given with its context. The source of the sample is a study of blood T cell repertoires in COVID-19. For the study at large: PBMCs, B-cell-depleted T cells, or T cells were the source of the cDNA or gDNA that made up the material.

Here immunoSEQ multiplex PCR was the method, and the copy in TCRdb shows in-frame clones only, minus some. The sample consists of around 100,000 clones, more than 75% of them appearing once. The sample comprised peripheral blood. This receptor was obtained from a human donor in a cohort sampled during active COVID-19.

CDR3 amino acids: CASSLAPSGGGVNEQFF. The CDR3 DNA reads as TGTGCCAGCAGCTTAGCGCCCTCGGGAGGGGGGGTCAATGAGCAGTTCTTC. This chain links TRBV7-2 with TRBJ2-1; 8 bases match TRBD2. Germline assignment: CDR1 SGHTA and CDR2 FQGNSA. The CDR3 sequence is 17 residues long. Trimming cost V 0 bases and J 6 bases; bases outside gene matches: 10. Using reference TRBV7-2 and TRBJ2-1 for the parts outside the CDR3, the full variable domain is GAGVSQSPSNKVTEKGKDVELRCDPISGHTALYWYRQSLGQGLEFLIYFQGNSAPDKSGLPSDRFSAERTGGSVSTLTIQRTQQEDSAVYLCASSLAPSGGGVNEQFFGPGTRLTVL.